This is a list of T cell receptor beta chains from one sample in a study of blood T cell repertoires in COVID-19. The table came from immunoSEQ multiplex PCR; TCRdb's copy has only in-frame clones and leaves some out. The data contain under 250,000 clones, over 60% of them singletons. Sequenced material: peripheral blood. Receptors were obtained from a woman aged 70-85 years with acute or convalescent COVID-19. CDR3s include the opening cysteine and the closing phenylalanine or tryptophan. D genes are given only for firm matches. A row's size may be missing; if present it is once, few, many or a size class.

clone_size: -
d_call: TRBD1
j_call: TRBJ1-2
v_call: TRBV4-1
cdr3_aa: CASSRNRGLDYGYTF

clone_size: -
d_call: TRBD1
j_call: TRBJ2-7
v_call: TRBV6-5
cdr3_aa: CASSRDRLYEQYF

clone_size: -
d_call: -
j_call: TRBJ1-2
v_call: TRBV5-6
cdr3_aa: CASTYRAAVGVGYTF

clone_size: -
d_call: TRBD1
j_call: TRBJ1-4
v_call: TRBV5-1
cdr3_aa: CASSLGTGGSEKLFF

clone_size: -
d_call: -
j_call: TRBJ1-1
v_call: TRBV18
cdr3_aa: CASSRWVSEAFF

clone_size: once
d_call: -
j_call: TRBJ2-1
v_call: TRBV4-1
cdr3_aa: CAPGIGAGNEQFF

clone_size: -
d_call: TRBD1
j_call: TRBJ1-4
v_call: TRBV19
cdr3_aa: CASKTLPGQSATNEKLFF

clone_size: -
d_call: TRBD1
j_call: TRBJ2-7
v_call: TRBV19
cdr3_aa: CASSFGVGTGIYEQYF

clone_size: few
d_call: -
j_call: TRBJ2-5
v_call: TRBV25-1
cdr3_aa: CASSQGGMAPGETQYF

clone_size: -
d_call: -
j_call: TRBJ1-1
v_call: TRBV18
cdr3_aa: CASSPGSGDSSFF

clone_size: -
d_call: -
j_call: TRBJ2-7
v_call: TRBV11-1
cdr3_aa: CASSLKGGDSSYEQYF

clone_size: few
d_call: -
j_call: TRBJ2-7
v_call: TRBV18
cdr3_aa: CASSPPSAGSKHEQYF

clone_size: -
d_call: TRBD2
j_call: TRBJ2-3
v_call: TRBV7-2
cdr3_aa: CASSLAARLARDTQYF

clone_size: once
d_call: -
j_call: TRBJ1-1
v_call: TRBV5-1
cdr3_aa: CASSSTVNTEAFF

clone_size: -
d_call: TRBD1
j_call: TRBJ1-4
v_call: TRBV7-2
cdr3_aa: CASSLVRGHSEKLFF

clone_size: -
d_call: -
j_call: TRBJ2-2
v_call: TRBV12-3/TRBV12-4
cdr3_aa: CASSNHGTGELFF

clone_size: -
d_call: TRBD1
j_call: TRBJ2-2
v_call: TRBV10-3
cdr3_aa: CATRDNRGTFPGELFF

clone_size: once
d_call: -
j_call: TRBJ2-5
v_call: TRBV7-2
cdr3_aa: CASSSQGQVGETQYF

clone_size: -
d_call: TRBD2
j_call: TRBJ2-7
v_call: TRBV7-2
cdr3_aa: CASSLGGSGGAGYEQYF

clone_size: few
d_call: TRBD1
j_call: TRBJ1-2
v_call: TRBV29-1
cdr3_aa: CSARDSLYGYTF

clone_size: -
d_call: -
j_call: TRBJ2-1
v_call: TRBV20-1
cdr3_aa: CSGVASNEQFF

clone_size: -
d_call: -
j_call: TRBJ2-5
v_call: TRBV18
cdr3_aa: CASSPPSLTRGETQYF

clone_size: -
d_call: TRBD1
j_call: TRBJ2-3
v_call: TRBV2
cdr3_aa: CASSVQGLGTDTQYF

clone_size: -
d_call: -
j_call: TRBJ2-5
v_call: TRBV27
cdr3_aa: CASSLSLTETQYF

clone_size: -
d_call: TRBD1
j_call: TRBJ2-5
v_call: TRBV19
cdr3_aa: CASSPDRGFQETQYF

clone_size: -
d_call: -
j_call: TRBJ1-5
v_call: TRBV30
cdr3_aa: CAWSRGTQPQHF

clone_size: -
d_call: TRBD1
j_call: TRBJ2-2
v_call: TRBV7-3
cdr3_aa: CASSQPGQEITGELFF

clone_size: -
d_call: TRBD1
j_call: TRBJ1-2
v_call: TRBV7-2
cdr3_aa: CASSLRQGRYGYTF

clone_size: -
d_call: -
j_call: TRBJ1-2
v_call: TRBV6-1
cdr3_aa: CASSEQKLLHGYTF

clone_size: -
d_call: -
j_call: TRBJ2-1
v_call: TRBV6-6
cdr3_aa: CASSLPLNEQFF

clone_size: -
d_call: -
j_call: TRBJ2-1
v_call: TRBV4-1
cdr3_aa: CASSQDRSRGGGTNEQFF

clone_size: once
d_call: -
j_call: TRBJ2-3
v_call: TRBV6-2/TRBV6-3
cdr3_aa: CASSYSSDPKTQYF

clone_size: -
d_call: TRBD1
j_call: TRBJ2-3
v_call: TRBV18
cdr3_aa: CASSPAQGDTDTQYF

clone_size: once
d_call: -
j_call: TRBJ2-2
v_call: TRBV6-5
cdr3_aa: CASTTGTANTGELFF

clone_size: -
d_call: -
j_call: TRBJ2-7
v_call: TRBV24-1
cdr3_aa: CATSDSGGSLYEQYF

clone_size: -
d_call: TRBD1
j_call: TRBJ2-4
v_call: TRBV7-8
cdr3_aa: CASSPDRQGFAKNIQYF